Below are 24 T cell receptor beta chains sequenced from a single sample in a study of metastatic and nonmetastatic thyroid tumors. Prior to thyroid surgery, none of the patients had received any treatment. TCRdb re-analyzed the PCR reads through MiXCR. The sample shows 20,000 or so clones, about 31% of them seen only once. The source material was adjacent normal tissue. The receptor set was obtained from a female donor with papillary thyroid cancer or a benign thyroid nodule (not recorded which). Some clones in this sample may be carry-over from other donors' samples.

The DNA of the CDR3 is TGTGCCTGGAGGAGACAGGGGAACACTGAAGCTTTCTTT. Residues: CAWRRQGNTEAFF. The chain recombines TRBV30 with TRBJ1-1; 7 positions match TRBD1. In germline, CDR1 is GTSNPN, CDR2 SVGIG (reference sequence). The CDR3 is 13 amino acids. Trimming at V came to 3 bases and at J to 1 base, leaving 2 bases not matched to a gene.

This clone was counted ten times or more. This chain links TRBV3-1 with TRBJ2-3; D is unclear. The germline CDR1 and CDR2 sequences are LGHDT and YNNKEL (reference sequence). V lost 2 bases and J 5 bases, leaving 2 bases between the germline ends. The CDR3 sequence is 11 residues long. This CDR3 reads CASSQRDTQYF. The CDR3 nucleotides are TGTGCCAGCAGCCAAAGAGATACGCAGTATTTT.

J is TRBJ2-6 and V is TRBV7-3; D uncertain. Trimming pared 0 bases from V and 11 bases from J, leaving 14 bases between. CDR3 size: 15 residues. Germline values: CDR1 SGHTA, CDR2 FQGTGA. CDR3 loop: CASSLTAGDADVLTF. CDR3 DNA: TGTGCCAGCAGCTTAACGGCAGGCGACGCGGACGTCCTGACTTTC. Full variable domain (rest looked up from reference TRBV7-3 and TRBJ2-6): GAGVSQTPSNKVTEKGKYVELRCDPISGHTALYWYRQSLGQGPEFLIYFQGTGAADDSGLPNDRFFAVRPEGSVSTLKIQRTERGDSAVYLCASSLTAGDADVLTFGAGSRLTVL.

This clone counts as medium-sized. The rearrangement uses TRBV6-6 and TRBJ1-5; D gene uncertain. Germline values: CDR1 MNHNY, CDR2 SVGAGI (reference sequence). This CDR3 is 15 amino acids long. The ends were cut back, 2 bases at V and 0 bases at J, with 8 bases in the middle. The CDR3 is CASSYQRYSNQPQHF. CDR3 coding DNA: TGTGCCAGCAGTTACCAGAGATATAGCAATCAGCCCCAGCATTTT.

V gene TRBV15 combines with J gene TRBJ2-7, with 11 positions matching TRBD1. The trim removed 3 bases at V and 2 bases at J, leaving 0 bases unmatched. Per germline, CDR1 LNHNV and CDR2 YYDKDF (reference sequence). The CDR3 contains 14 residues. CDR3 DNA: TGTGCCACCAGCAGGGGACAGGGGGCCTACGAGCAGTACTTC. It encodes CATSRGQGAYEQYF.

Concerning this clone itself: Since a much larger clone is just one base distant, this may be a read error. The chain couples TRBV9 to TRBJ2-1; no definite D call. Germline CDR1 SGDLS, CDR2 YYNGEE. The CDR3 has 15 residues. The V gene lost 4 bases and the J gene lost 1 base, with 12 bases spanning the gap. The CDR3 loop reads CASSYSEVSYNEQFF. CDR3 DNA: TGTGCCAGCAGCTACTCGGAAGTTTCCTACAATGAGCAGTTCTTC.

This clone showed up many times. This rearrangement joins TRBV5-1 to TRBJ2-7; D is possibly TRBD1 (7 bases). Deletions cut 5 bases from V and 2 bases from J, with 11 bases between. The V gene's germline CDR1 is SGHRS and CDR2 YFSETQ. The CDR3 length is 13 residues. The CDR3: CASREGAAYEQYF. The CDR3 region has the DNA TGCGCCAGCAGGGAGGGGGCCGCCTACGAGCAGTACTTC.

The rearrangement joins TRBV4-2 to TRBJ2-3; 7 positions match TRBD2. The CDR3 consists of 16 residues. The germline V gene has CDR1 LGHNA and CDR2 YNFKEQ. Trimming removed 0 bases from V and 2 bases from J; junction bases left unmatched: 5. The CDR3 region is CASSQEKGLNTDTQYF. The CDR3 DNA is TGTGCCAGCAGCCAAGAAAAGGGACTAAACACAGATACGCAGTATTTT.

V gene TRBV6-1 combines with J gene TRBJ1-2, with D possibly TRBD1 on 5 matching bases. This CDR3 region has 17 residues. CDR1 is MNHNS and CDR2 is SASEGT in the germline V gene. Between the trimmed V and J ends, which lost 4 bases and 7 bases, there was a span of 25 bases. CDR3 protein: CASSAHTWDPRLGGYTF. The CDR3 nucleotides read TGTGCCAGCAGTGCACATACATGGGACCCGAGGCTCGGTGGCTACACCTTC.

This clone counts as medium-sized. The chain uses TRBV6-1 and TRBJ2-1, with TRBD2 matching 14 bases. The CDR3 runs 14 residues. V dropped 5 bases and J dropped 10; count of bases not matched to a gene: 4. The germline gives CDR1 MNHNS, CDR2 SASEGT. The CDR3 loop is CASSRLAGGLEQFF. The DNA of the CDR3 is TGTGCCAGCAGTCGACTAGCGGGGGGGCTCGAGCAGTTCTTC.

This clone was recorded a few times. The chain's CDR3 is CASSQARQGHRELFF. As DNA, the CDR3 is TGTGCCAGCAGCCAAGCAAGACAGGGCCACCGGGAGCTGTTTTTT. The chain uses TRBV2 and TRBJ2-2, with 7 bases identical to TRBD1. Germline CDR1 and CDR2: SNHLY and FYNNEI. Trimming at V came to 6 bases and at J to 9 bases, leaving 13 bases not matched to a gene. The CDR3 is made up of 15 amino acids.

In its sample, this clone ranks as medium-sized (0.01 to 0.1%). The V gene is TRBV6-2 or TRBV6-3, the J gene TRBJ1-3, with D perhaps matching TRBD1 (6 bases). CDR3 size: 15 residues. V lost 1 base and J lost 3, with 10 bases in between. Per the germline V gene, CDR1 is MNHEY and CDR2 is SVGEGT. This chain's CDR3 is CASSYFTRGGNTIYF. The DNA of the CDR3 is TGTGCCAGCAGTTACTTCACCAGGGGTGGAAACACCATATATTTT.

This chain connects TRBV11-2 to TRBJ2-7; D gene unclear. The germline CDR1 and CDR2 sequences are SGHAT and FQNNGV. V lost 1 base to trimming and J lost 0 bases, with 13 bases between them. The CDR3 covers 16 residues. CDR3: CASSLGTPRASYEQYF. The CDR3 DNA reads as TGTGCCAGCAGCTTAGGTACTCCTCGAGCCTCCTACGAGCAGTACTTC.

The chain combines TRBV4-3 with TRBJ1-1; maybe TRBD1 (5 bases). V was shortened by 0 bases and J by 1 base, with 12 bases between the two germline ends. The CDR3 has 16 residues. Germline V gene data show CDR1 as LGHNA and CDR2 as YSLEER. The CDR3 DNA is TGCGCCAGCAGCCAAGATGGGGAGGGGAAGAACACTGAAGCTTTCTTT. This translates into CASSQDGEGKNTEAFF.

This clone qualifies as medium-sized (0.01 to 0.1%). The chain carries TRBV5-5 and TRBJ1-5, with D possibly TRBD1 on 5 matching bases. This CDR3 region has 15 residues. Trimming removed 2 bases from V and 2 bases from J, with 11 bases in between. Germline V gene lookup returns CDR1 SGHKS and CDR2 YYEKEE (reference sequence). CDR3 protein: CASSFEGTGNQPQHF. CDR3 in DNA: TGTGCCAGCAGCTTTGAGGGGACGGGCAATCAGCCCCAGCATTTT.

This clone appeared a few times. This rearrangement joins TRBV19 to TRBJ1-6, with 7 nucleotides matching TRBD1. Germline trimming cut 6 bases from V and 4 bases from J; bases unmatched to any gene: 6. Germline-derived CDR1 and CDR2 are LNHDA and SQIVND (reference sequence). The CDR3 covers 15 residues. The chain's CDR3 is CASRSGQVYNSPLHF. The CDR3 DNA reads TGTGCCAGTAGGAGTGGACAGGTATATAATTCACCCCTCCACTTT.

J is TRBJ2-7 and V is TRBV2, with 9 bases that match TRBD2. The CDR3 spans 17 residues. Germline trimming cut 6 bases from V and 5 bases from J; bases unmatched to any gene: 17. The germline V gene has CDR1 SNHLY and CDR2 FYNNEI. The CDR3 sequence is CASRRQTSGTMGNEQYF. The CDR3, as DNA: TGTGCCAGCAGGAGGCAGACTAGCGGAACTATGGGGAACGAGCAGTACTTC.

V usage is TRBV11-3 and J usage is TRBJ2-2; D is ambiguous. The CDR3 runs 13 residues. Per the germline V gene, CDR1 is SGHNT and CDR2 is YENEEA. Trimming shortened V by 1 base and J by 4 bases, and 4 bases separated the two germline ends. CDR3 protein: CASSLGTTGELFF. DNA of the CDR3: TGTGCCAGCAGCTTAGGGACCACCGGGGAGCTGTTTTTT.

The chain employs TRBV6-2 or TRBV6-3 and TRBJ2-7; 7 bases agree with TRBD1. Germline assignment: CDR1 MNHEY and CDR2 SVGEGT. CDR3 length equals 14 residues. Trimming at V came to 9 bases and at J to 6 bases, leaving 14 bases not matched to a gene. The CDR3 region is CASHSPTGSIEQYF. CDR3 DNA sequence: TGTGCCAGTCACTCCCCGACAGGGTCTATCGAGCAGTACTTC.

The V gene is TRBV6-1, the J gene TRBJ1-1, with D possibly matching TRBD1 (6 bases). The CDR3 runs 14 residues. V was shortened by 3 bases and J by 6 bases, with 14 bases between the two germline ends. Germline V CDR1 and CDR2: MNHNS, SASEGT. DNA of the CDR3: TGTGCCAGCAGTGATACAGGGACCCTTCCTGAAGCTTTCTTT. Its protein is CASSDTGTLPEAFF.

Concerning this clone itself: A read error may account for a junction end that differs from germline. The CDR3 DNA is TGTGCCAGCAGACGTATCGTGGGGGCCTCGGGCACCGGGGAGCTGTTTTTC. Amino acids: CASRRIVGASGTGELFF. The rearrangement links TRBV2 to TRBJ2-2; the D gene is possibly TRBD1 (6 bases). CDR1 is SNHLY, CDR2 FYNNEI, per germline. The CDR3 has 17 amino acids.

V usage is TRBV12-3 or TRBV12-4 and J usage is TRBJ1-6; possibly TRBD1 for D (6 bases). This CDR3 is built from 13 residues. V lost 5 bases and J lost 10, with 12 bases in between. The CDR3 is CASSEQGGSPLHF. In nucleotides, the CDR3 is TGTGCCAGCAGTGAACAGGGAGGGTCACCCCTCCACTTT.

This clone was seen ten or more times. The chain employs TRBV29-1 and TRBJ2-5; possibly TRBD1 for D (5 bases). The CDR3 is 13 amino acids. The V gene's germline CDR1 is SQVTM and CDR2 ANQGSEA. Trimming removed 4 bases at V and 1 base at J, with 10 bases between. The CDR3 coding sequence is TGCAGCGTTGCTGACAGATTCCAAGAGACCCAGTACTTC. This codes for CSVADRFQETQYF.

Ten or more counts support this clone. The chain couples TRBV2 to TRBJ1-3; tentatively, D is TRBD1 (5 bases). V lost 7 bases and J lost 0, with 19 bases in between. The CDR3 is 17 residues long. Germline V gene sequence: CDR1 SNHLY, CDR2 FYNNEI. The CDR3 DNA follows: TGTGCCAGCACCGATAAACTACAGGTGATCTCTGGAAACACCATATATTTT. The encoded protein is CASTDKLQVISGNTIYF.